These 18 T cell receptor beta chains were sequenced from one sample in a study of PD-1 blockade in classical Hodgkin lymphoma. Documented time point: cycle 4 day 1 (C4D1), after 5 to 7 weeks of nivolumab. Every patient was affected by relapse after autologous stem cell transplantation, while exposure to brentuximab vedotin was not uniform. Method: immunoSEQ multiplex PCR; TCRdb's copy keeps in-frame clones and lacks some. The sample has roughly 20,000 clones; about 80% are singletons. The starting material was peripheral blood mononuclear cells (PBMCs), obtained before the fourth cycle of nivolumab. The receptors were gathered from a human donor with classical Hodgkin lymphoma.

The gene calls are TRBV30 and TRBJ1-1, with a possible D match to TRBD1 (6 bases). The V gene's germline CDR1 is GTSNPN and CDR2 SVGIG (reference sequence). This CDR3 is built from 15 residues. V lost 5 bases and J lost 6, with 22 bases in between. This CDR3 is CAWGPKTGTISEAFF. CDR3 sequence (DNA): TGTGCCTGGGGGCCGAAAACAGGGACGATCTCTGAAGCTTTCTTT.

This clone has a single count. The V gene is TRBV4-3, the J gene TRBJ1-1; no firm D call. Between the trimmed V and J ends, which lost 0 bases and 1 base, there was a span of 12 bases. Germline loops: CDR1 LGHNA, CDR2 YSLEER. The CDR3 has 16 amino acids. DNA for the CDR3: TGCGCCAGCAGCCAAGAAATTGGCAGAACGAACACTGAAGCTTTCTTT. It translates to CASSQEIGRTNTEAFF.

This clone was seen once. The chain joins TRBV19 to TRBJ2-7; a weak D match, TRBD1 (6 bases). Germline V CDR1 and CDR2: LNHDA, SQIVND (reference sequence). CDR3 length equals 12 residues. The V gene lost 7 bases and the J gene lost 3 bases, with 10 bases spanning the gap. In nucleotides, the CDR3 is TGTGCCAGTAACAGGGTAAACTACGAGCAGTACTTC. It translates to CASNRVNYEQYF.

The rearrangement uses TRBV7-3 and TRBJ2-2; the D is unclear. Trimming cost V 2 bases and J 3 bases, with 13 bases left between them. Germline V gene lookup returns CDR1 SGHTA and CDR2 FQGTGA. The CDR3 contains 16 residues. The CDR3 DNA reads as TGTGCCAGCAGCTTAGACGGAAAGCGCGACACCGGGGAGCTGTTTTTT. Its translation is CASSLDGKRDTGELFF. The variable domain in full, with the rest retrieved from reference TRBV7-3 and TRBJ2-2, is GAGVSQTPSNKVTEKGKYVELRCDPISGHTALYWYRQSLGQGPEFLIYFQGTGAADDSGLPNDRFFAVRPEGSVSTLKIQRTERGDSAVYLCASSLDGKRDTGELFFGEGSRLTVL.

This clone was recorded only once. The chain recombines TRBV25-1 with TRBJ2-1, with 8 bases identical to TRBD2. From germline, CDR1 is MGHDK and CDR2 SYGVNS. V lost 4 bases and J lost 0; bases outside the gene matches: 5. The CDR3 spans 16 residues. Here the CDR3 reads CASSGAGGYSYNEQFF. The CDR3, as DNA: TGTGCCAGCAGTGGTGCGGGGGGTTACTCCTACAATGAGCAGTTCTTC.

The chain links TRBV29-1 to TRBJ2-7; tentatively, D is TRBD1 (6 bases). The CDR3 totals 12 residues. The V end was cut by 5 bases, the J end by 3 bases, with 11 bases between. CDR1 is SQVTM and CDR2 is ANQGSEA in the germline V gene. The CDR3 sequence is CSVLGAGYEQYF. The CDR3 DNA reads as TGCAGCGTTTTGGGGGCCGGCTACGAGCAGTACTTC.

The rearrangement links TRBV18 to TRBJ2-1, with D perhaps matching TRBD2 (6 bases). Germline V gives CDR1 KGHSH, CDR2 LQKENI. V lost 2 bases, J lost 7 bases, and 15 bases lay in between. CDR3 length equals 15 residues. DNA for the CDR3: TGTGCCAGCTCACCAGTGTCGTCAGGGAGGAATGAGCAGTTCTTC. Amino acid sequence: CASSPVSSGRNEQFF.

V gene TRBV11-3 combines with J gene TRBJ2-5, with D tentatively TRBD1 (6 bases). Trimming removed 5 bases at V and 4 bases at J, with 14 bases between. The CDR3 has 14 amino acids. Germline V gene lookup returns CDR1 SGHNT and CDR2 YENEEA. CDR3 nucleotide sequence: TGTGCCAGCAGCAGAATCAGGGGTGCAGAGACCCAGTACTTC. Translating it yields CASSRIRGAETQYF.

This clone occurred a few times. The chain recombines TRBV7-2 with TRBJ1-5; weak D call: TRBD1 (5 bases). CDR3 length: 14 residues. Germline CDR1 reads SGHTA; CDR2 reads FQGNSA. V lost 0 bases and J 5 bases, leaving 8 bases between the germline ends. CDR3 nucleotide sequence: TGTGCCAGCAGCTTAGCGCCGGGGGATCAGCCCCAGCATTTT. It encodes CASSLAPGDQPQHF. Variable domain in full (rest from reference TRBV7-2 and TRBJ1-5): GAGVSQSPSNKVTEKGKDVELRCDPISGHTALYWYRQSLGQGLEFLIYFQGNSAPDKSGLPSDRFSAERTGGSVSTLTIQRTQQEDSAVYLCASSLAPGDQPQHFGDGTRLSIL.

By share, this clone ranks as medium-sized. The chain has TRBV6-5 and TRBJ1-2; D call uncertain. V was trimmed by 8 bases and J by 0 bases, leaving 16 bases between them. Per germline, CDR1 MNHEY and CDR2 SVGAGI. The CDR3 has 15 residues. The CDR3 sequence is CASRPATAANYGYTF. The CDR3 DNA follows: TGTGCCAGCCGCCCGGCGACTGCTGCTAACTATGGCTACACCTTC.

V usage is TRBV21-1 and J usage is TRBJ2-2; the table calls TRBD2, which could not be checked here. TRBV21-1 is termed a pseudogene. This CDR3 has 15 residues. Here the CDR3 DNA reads TGTGCCAGCAGCAAAGACCTTAGAGACACCGGGGAGCTGTTTTTT. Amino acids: CASSKDLRDTGELFF.

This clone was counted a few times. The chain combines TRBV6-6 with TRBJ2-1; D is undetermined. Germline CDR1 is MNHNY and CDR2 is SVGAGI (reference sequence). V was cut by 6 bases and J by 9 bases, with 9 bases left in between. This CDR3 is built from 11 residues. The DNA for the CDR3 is TGTGCCAGCAGCCTAGAGGCTGAGCAGTTCTTC. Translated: CASSLEAEQFF.

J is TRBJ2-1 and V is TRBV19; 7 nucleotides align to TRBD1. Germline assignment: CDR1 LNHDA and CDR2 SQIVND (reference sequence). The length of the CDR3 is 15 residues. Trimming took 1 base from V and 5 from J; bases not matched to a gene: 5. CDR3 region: CASSIGGQKNNEQFF. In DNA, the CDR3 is TGTGCCAGTAGTATAGGGGGACAGAAGAACAATGAGCAGTTCTTC.

The CDR3 sequence: CASSPRGDLSNQPQHF. In DNA form, the CDR3 reads TGTGCCAGCAGCCCCCGTGGGGACCTTAGCAATCAGCCCCAGCATTTT. V gene TRBV11-2 combines with J gene TRBJ1-5; possible D gene TRBD1, 5 bases. The CDR3 is made up of 16 amino acids. V dropped 5 bases and J dropped 0 bases, with 14 bases sitting between them. Per the germline V gene, CDR1 is SGHAT and CDR2 is FQNNGV.

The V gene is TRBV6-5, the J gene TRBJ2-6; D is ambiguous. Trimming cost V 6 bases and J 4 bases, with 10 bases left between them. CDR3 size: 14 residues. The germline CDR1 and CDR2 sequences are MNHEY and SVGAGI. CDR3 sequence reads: CASREEFGANVLTF. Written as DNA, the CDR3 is TGTGCCAGCAGAGAGGAGTTCGGGGCCAACGTCCTGACTTTC.

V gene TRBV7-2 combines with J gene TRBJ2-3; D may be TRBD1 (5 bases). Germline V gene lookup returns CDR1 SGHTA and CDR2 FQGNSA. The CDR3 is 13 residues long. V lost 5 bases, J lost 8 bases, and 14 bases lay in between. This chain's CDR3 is CASSPQRGVTQYF. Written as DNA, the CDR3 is TGTGCCAGCAGCCCCCAAAGGGGTGTTACGCAGTATTTT. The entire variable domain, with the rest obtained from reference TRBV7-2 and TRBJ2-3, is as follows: GAGVSQSPSNKVTEKGKDVELRCDPISGHTALYWYRQSLGQGLEFLIYFQGNSAPDKSGLPSDRFSAERTGGSVSTLTIQRTQQEDSAVYLCASSPQRGVTQYFGPGTRLTVL.

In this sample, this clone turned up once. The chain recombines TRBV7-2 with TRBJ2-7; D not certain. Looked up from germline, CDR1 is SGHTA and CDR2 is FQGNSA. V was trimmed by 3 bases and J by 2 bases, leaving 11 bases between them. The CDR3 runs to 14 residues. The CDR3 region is CASSLLDGPYEQYF. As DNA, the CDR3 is TGTGCCAGCAGCTTGCTGGACGGTCCCTACGAGCAGTACTTC. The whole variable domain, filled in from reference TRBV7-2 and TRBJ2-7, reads GAGVSQSPSNKVTEKGKDVELRCDPISGHTALYWYRQSLGQGLEFLIYFQGNSAPDKSGLPSDRFSAERTGGSVSTLTIQRTQQEDSAVYLCASSLLDGPYEQYFGPGTRLTVT.

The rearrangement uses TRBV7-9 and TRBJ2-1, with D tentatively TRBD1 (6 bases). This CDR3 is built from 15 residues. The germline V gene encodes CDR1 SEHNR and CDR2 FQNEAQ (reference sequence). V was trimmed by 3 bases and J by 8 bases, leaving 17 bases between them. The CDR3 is CASSLGQGPSDEQFF. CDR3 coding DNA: TGTGCCAGCAGCTTGGGCCAGGGGCCCTCCGATGAGCAGTTCTTC.